A single sample is the source of the 27 T cell receptor beta chains below, sequenced in a study of T cells in tumors and immune-related adverse events. Produced via immunoSEQ multiplex PCR; TCRdb's table is partial and in-frame only. The repertoire holds more than 7,000 clones, 94% seen once, with less than 2.5% in the top ten. The input for sequencing was lymph node tissue, taken from a patient treated with anti-PD-1 therapy. The receptors derive from a female donor with metastatic renal cell carcinoma.

The chain combines TRBV11-3 with TRBJ1-1; 8 nucleotides align to TRBD1. Germline-derived CDR1 and CDR2 are SGHNT and YENEEA. CDR3 length: 14 residues. Trimming at V came to 4 bases and at J to 5 bases, leaving 6 bases not matched to a gene. The CDR3 DNA reads as TGTGCCAGCAGCTCCGGACAGGGCCGGACTGAAGCTTTCTTT. The encoded protein is CASSSGQGRTEAFF.

The rearrangement uses TRBV23-1 and TRBJ1-1, with a tentative D call TRBD1 (5 bases). TRBV23-1 is reported as an ORF; its role is uncertain. V lost 8 bases and J 2 bases, leaving 12 bases between the germline ends. This CDR3 has 13 residues. The CDR3 protein is CASSRGGNTEAFF. The CDR3, as DNA: TGCGCCAGCTCACGCGGGGGAAACACTGAAGCTTTCTTT.

The rearrangement links TRBV6-5 to TRBJ1-2; 7 bases match TRBD1. This CDR3 region has 14 residues. With 6 bases clipped from V and 5 bases from J, the junction kept 9 bases outside the gene matches. Looked up from germline, CDR1 is MNHEY and CDR2 is SVGAGI. In DNA form, the CDR3 reads TGTGCCAGCAGCGATACAGGGGCCGGGTATGGCTACACCTTC. Translating gives CASSDTGAGYGYTF.

This rearrangement joins TRBV7-2 to TRBJ2-5; D tentatively fits TRBD1 or TRBD2 (5 bases each). Germline V gene data show CDR1 as SGHTA and CDR2 as FQGNSA. V lost 5 bases and J lost 2, with 12 bases in between. The CDR3 length is 14 residues. CDR3 coding DNA: TGTGCCAGCAGCCCGGGACGTATTCAAGAGACCCAGTACTTC. Translating gives CASSPGRIQETQYF.

The rearrangement links TRBV11-3 to TRBJ2-1, with a weak D call TRBD2 (5 bases). Germline V lookup: CDR1 SGHNT, CDR2 YENEEA. CDR3 size: 16 residues. The V gene lost 0 bases and the J gene lost 5 bases, with 14 bases spanning the gap. Here the CDR3 DNA reads TGTGCCAGCAGCTTAGATGGGAGTGGAACCCACAATGAGCAGTTCTTC. This encodes CASSLDGSGTHNEQFF.

This chain uses TRBV6-5 with TRBJ2-3, with D unresolved. CDR1 and CDR2 (germline): MNHEY, SVGAGI. Trimming pared 0 bases from V and 4 bases from J, leaving 8 bases between. The CDR3 consists of 14 residues. This CDR3 is CASSYSLLSDTQYF. The CDR3 nucleotides are TGTGCCAGCAGTTACTCGTTGTTGTCAGATACGCAGTATTTT.

J is TRBJ2-7 and V is TRBV11-3; D gene uncertain. Germline lookup yields CDR1 SGHNT and CDR2 YENEEA. This CDR3 contains 14 residues. The V gene lost 4 bases and the J gene lost 3 bases, with 13 bases spanning the gap. The CDR3 nucleotides read TGTGCCAGCAGCTCGACGGTCCCCAACTACGAGCAGTACTTC. Its translation is CASSSTVPNYEQYF.

V is TRBV5-4 and J is TRBJ2-1; no definite D call. Germline loops: CDR1 SGHNT, CDR2 YYREEE (reference sequence). This CDR3 has 14 amino acids. Trimming took 4 bases from V and 8 from J, leaving 16 bases between them. The CDR3 DNA follows: TGTGCCAGCAGCCCCCGTTGGGGTTCGCATGAGCAGTTCTTC. Amino acid sequence: CASSPRWGSHEQFF. The variable domain in full, completed from reference TRBV5-4 and TRBJ2-1, reads ETGVTQSPTHLIKTRGQQVTLRCSSQSGHNTVSWYQQALGQGPQFIFQYYREEENGRGNFPPRFSGLQFPNYSSELNVNALELDDSALYLCASSPRWGSHEQFFGPGTRLTVL.

This rearrangement joins TRBV5-1 to TRBJ1-2; D is uncertain. The CDR3 covers 14 residues. Germline V gene sequence: CDR1 SGHRS, CDR2 YFSETQ. The V end was cut by 0 bases, the J end by 6 bases, with 12 bases between. For the CDR3, the DNA is TGCGCCAGCAGCTTGGCCATGGGTAGCGATGGCTACACCTTC. Translated, it gives CASSLAMGSDGYTF. The variable domain in full, completed from reference TRBV5-1 and TRBJ1-2, reads KAGVTQTPRYLIKTRGQQVTLSCSPISGHRSVSWYQQTPGQGLQFLFEYFSETQRNKGNFPGRFSGRQFSNSRSEMNVSTLELGDSALYLCASSLAMGSDGYTFGSGTRLTVV.

J is TRBJ1-1 and V is TRBV6-1; D perhaps matches TRBD1 (6 bases). CDR3 length equals 14 residues. Germline lookup yields CDR1 MNHNS and CDR2 SASEGT. V lost 11 bases and J 2 bases, leaving 18 bases between the germline ends. The CDR3 region has the DNA TGTGCCGGGGGGGCAGTCGAAATCAACACTGAAGCTTTCTTT. This codes for CAGGAVEINTEAFF.

This chain joins TRBV27 and TRBJ2-2, with D hard to call. V shed 2 bases and J shed 0 bases, with 7 bases lying between them. The CDR3 has 15 residues. Germline CDR1 is MNHEY and CDR2 is SMNVEV (reference sequence). The CDR3 DNA follows: TGTGCCAGCAGTTTACTCCTACCGAACACCGGGGAGCTGTTTTTT. This translates into CASSLLLPNTGELFF.

By share of the sample, this clone is large (0.1 to 1%). The chain carries TRBV5-1 and TRBJ2-5; 8 positions agree with TRBD1. Germline values: CDR1 SGHRS, CDR2 YFSETQ. With 3 bases clipped from V and 7 bases from J, the junction kept 11 bases outside the gene matches. The CDR3 runs to 15 residues. CDR3 bases: TGCGCCAGCAGCTCTGTGACAGGGGAAGAGGGGACCCAGTACTTC. This sequence encodes CASSSVTGEEGTQYF. Based on the CDR3 plus reference TRBV5-1 and TRBJ2-5, the full variable domain is KAGVTQTPRYLIKTRGQQVTLSCSPISGHRSVSWYQQTPGQGLQFLFEYFSETQRNKGNFPGRFSGRQFSNSRSEMNVSTLELGDSALYLCASSSVTGEEGTQYFGPGTRLLVL.

The chain employs TRBV7-8 and TRBJ1-1; TRBD1 might be the D (5 bases). Per the germline V gene, CDR1 is SGHVS and CDR2 is FQNEAQ. V lost 0 bases to trimming and J lost 4 bases, with 15 bases between them. This CDR3 has 16 amino acids. CDR3 amino acids: CASSLALTGLLTEAFF. DNA of the CDR3: TGTGCCAGCAGCTTAGCGCTAACGGGGCTGCTCACTGAAGCTTTCTTT.

The rearrangement uses TRBV5-5 and TRBJ2-7, with 10 nucleotides matching TRBD1. The CDR3 length is 18 residues. Germline V gene lookup returns CDR1 SGHKS and CDR2 YYEKEE (reference sequence). Trimming removed 0 bases from V and 4 bases from J; junction bases left unmatched: 13. CDR3 bases: TGTGCCAGCAGCTTGGCTGAGCCCGGACAGGGGGTCCCGTACGAGCAGTACTTC. It encodes CASSLAEPGQGVPYEQYF.

This clone was seen just once. The CDR3 coding sequence is TGTGCCAGTGTTCAGGGGGCGCAAGCAGCGGAAGAGACCCAGTACTTC. It yields the protein CASVQGAQAAEETQYF. The chain carries TRBV27 and TRBJ2-5, with 8 nucleotides matching TRBD1. The germline gives CDR1 MNHEY, CDR2 SMNVEV (reference sequence). V lost 9 bases to trimming and J lost 3 bases; unmatched junction nucleotides: 15. There are 16 residues in the CDR3.

This clone was observed a single time. CDR3 nucleotides: TGCAGTGGACAGATCCAAGAGACCCAGTACTTC. Translated, it gives CSGQIQETQYF. This chain uses TRBV20-1 with TRBJ2-5; D might be TRBD1 (5 bases). Per germline, CDR1 DFQATT and CDR2 SNEGSKA (reference sequence). This CDR3 comprises 11 residues. V dropped 7 bases and J dropped 1 base, with 7 bases sitting between them.

V gene TRBV10-2 combines with J gene TRBJ1-2; D might be TRBD1 (5 bases). The germline V gene has CDR1 WSHSY and CDR2 SAAADI. V was clipped by 11 bases and J by 4 bases, with 14 bases between them. This CDR3 is 12 amino acids long. CDR3 DNA: TGCGCCGGCCGGACTGGGGCCTATGGCTACACCTTC. This codes for CAGRTGAYGYTF.

The gene calls are TRBV30 and TRBJ2-1; 13 bases line up with TRBD2. Losses at the gene ends were 0 bases for V and 8 bases for J; bases not matched to a gene: 7. This CDR3 region has 16 residues. Looked up from germline, CDR1 is GTSNPN and CDR2 is SVGIG (reference sequence). The DNA for the CDR3 is TGTGCCTGGAGTGTAGGGACTAGCGGGGTTCTGGATGAGCAGTTCTTC. Its protein is CAWSVGTSGVLDEQFF.

In its sample, this clone was seen once. V usage is TRBV19 and J usage is TRBJ2-1; D not certain. Per germline, CDR1 LNHDA and CDR2 SQIVND (reference sequence). The CDR3 extends over 12 amino acids. The germline V and J ends were trimmed by 4 bases and 11 bases, with 12 bases remaining between them. DNA for the CDR3: TGTGCCAGTAGTAGGGATGAATATAAGCAGTTCTTC. It encodes CASSRDEYKQFF.

The chain uses TRBV7-7 and TRBJ2-2; weak D call: TRBD2 (6 bases). The CDR3 covers 18 residues. Germline V gene data show CDR1 as SSHAT and CDR2 as FNYEAQ (reference sequence). The V and J ends lost 5 bases and 0 bases respectively, with 19 bases between them. The CDR3 sequence: CASSPLLAGIANTGELFF. The CDR3 coding sequence is TGTGCCAGCAGCCCCCTACTGGCGGGGATCGCGAACACCGGGGAGCTGTTTTTT.

This chain uses TRBV4-2 with TRBJ2-5, with a possible D match to TRBD1 (5 bases). The CDR3 is 15 amino acids. V lost 4 bases and J 2 bases, leaving 14 bases between the germline ends. Germline V lookup: CDR1 LGHNA, CDR2 YNFKEQ. DNA of the CDR3: TGTGCCAGCAGCCTAGGCGAAGCAGGGCAAGAGACCCAGTACTTC. It codes for CASSLGEAGQETQYF.

The V and J genes are TRBV14 and TRBJ1-2; no firm D call. V lost 0 bases and J 5 bases, leaving 7 bases between the germline ends. The CDR3 is 13 residues long. Germline-derived CDR1 and CDR2 are SGHDN and FVKESK. The CDR3 is CASSQDLQYGYTF. CDR3 coding DNA: TGTGCCAGCAGCCAAGATCTACAGTATGGCTACACCTTC.

The rearrangement links TRBV18 to TRBJ1-5, with 9 bases lining up with TRBD1. V was clipped by 6 bases and J by 4 bases; unmatched bases: 4. The length of the CDR3 is 14 residues. Per germline, CDR1 KGHSH and CDR2 LQKENI. Here the CDR3 DNA reads TGTGCCAGCTCGCAACAGGGGGCTAATCAGCCCCAGCATTTT. This sequence encodes CASSQQGANQPQHF.

V is TRBV18 and J is TRBJ2-3; TRBD1 is a possible D gene (8 bases). The CDR3 spans 15 residues. From germline, CDR1 is KGHSH and CDR2 LQKENI. V lost 5 bases, J lost 3 bases, and 15 bases lay in between. The CDR3 sequence: CASSMTGEGTDTQYF. The CDR3 nucleotides are TGTGCCAGCTCAATGACAGGGGAGGGGACAGATACGCAGTATTTT.

The chain uses TRBV19 and TRBJ1-5; 9 bases are a match to TRBD1. V lost 3 bases and J lost 5; bases outside the gene matches: 2. The germline V gene has CDR1 LNHDA and CDR2 SQIVND (reference sequence). The CDR3 is 14 amino acids. This chain's CDR3 is CASSIWTGDQPQHF. In DNA, the CDR3 is TGTGCCAGTAGTATTTGGACAGGGGATCAGCCCCAGCATTTT.

The chain uses TRBV29-1 and TRBJ1-2; D gene uncertain. The CDR3 is 14 residues long. Trimming removed 2 bases from V and 7 bases from J, with 17 bases in between. Germline assignment: CDR1 SQVTM and CDR2 ANQGSEA. This chain's CDR3 is CSVEPPGISGGYTF. CDR3 DNA: TGCAGCGTTGAACCCCCGGGAATCTCTGGTGGCTACACCTTC.

The chain recombines TRBV19 with TRBJ1-3; no clear D gene. The CDR3 extends over 18 amino acids. CDR1 LNHDA and CDR2 SQIVND come from the germline V gene (reference sequence). Deletions cut 2 bases from V and 8 bases from J, with 25 bases between. In nucleotides, the CDR3 is TGTGCCAGTAGTATACCCTCCGCCCTGGTCGGGAGCGGAGACACCATATATTTT. This codes for CASSIPSALVGSGDTIYF.